These 3 T cell receptor beta chains were all obtained from the same sample, sequenced in a study of PD-1 blockade in mismatch repair-deficient tumors. TCRdb's table, derived via immunoSEQ multiplex PCR, lists solely in-frame clones and lacks some. The sample has some 15,000 clones; more than 65% are singletons. The sample in question was PBMCs, obtained less than 15 weeks after starting pembrolizumab. These receptors were collected from an adult with mismatch repair-deficient cancer.

The chain joins TRBV6-5 to TRBJ2-7; tentatively, D is TRBD2 (5 bases). The CDR3 has 12 residues. V was clipped by 5 bases and J by 3 bases, with 8 bases between them. The germline CDR1 and CDR2 sequences are MNHEY and SVGAGI. This CDR3 is CASSRSGYEQYF. CDR3 nucleotide sequence: TGTGCCAGCAGTCGGAGCGGCTACGAGCAGTACTTC.

CDR3 amino acids: CATPSRTTNEQFF. The CDR3 nucleotides read TGTGCCACCCCAAGCCGGACTACAAATGAGCAGTTCTTC. The chain couples TRBV30 to TRBJ2-1; the D gene is possibly TRBD2 (6 bases). CDR1 is GTSNPN and CDR2 is SVGIG in the germline V gene (reference sequence). This CDR3 is built from 13 residues. Trimming shortened V by 8 bases and J by 7 bases, and 18 bases separated the two germline ends.

This chain connects TRBV6-6 to TRBJ2-5; D unresolved. Germline-derived CDR1 and CDR2 are MNHNY and SVGAGI (reference sequence). This CDR3 is built from 12 residues. V was cut by 6 bases and J by 5 bases, with 10 bases left in between. The CDR3 sequence is CASSPGAETQYF. The CDR3 DNA sequence: TGTGCCAGCAGCCCCGGAGCGGAGACCCAGTACTTC.